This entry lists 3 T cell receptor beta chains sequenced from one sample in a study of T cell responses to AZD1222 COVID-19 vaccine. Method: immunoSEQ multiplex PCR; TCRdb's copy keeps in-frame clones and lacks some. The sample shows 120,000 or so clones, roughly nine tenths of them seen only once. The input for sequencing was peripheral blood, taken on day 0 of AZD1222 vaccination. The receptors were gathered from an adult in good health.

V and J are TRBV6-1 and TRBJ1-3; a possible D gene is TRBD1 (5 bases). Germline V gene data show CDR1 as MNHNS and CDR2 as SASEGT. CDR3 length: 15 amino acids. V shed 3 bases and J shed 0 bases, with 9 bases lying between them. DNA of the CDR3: TGTGCCAGCAGTGATGGACACTACTCTGGAAACACCATATATTTT. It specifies CASSDGHYSGNTIYF.

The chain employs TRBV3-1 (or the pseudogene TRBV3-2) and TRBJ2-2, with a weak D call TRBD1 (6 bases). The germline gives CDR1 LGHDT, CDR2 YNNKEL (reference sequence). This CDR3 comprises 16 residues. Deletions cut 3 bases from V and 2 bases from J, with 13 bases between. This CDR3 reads CASSQERTANTGELFF. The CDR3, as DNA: TGTGCCAGCAGCCAGGAGAGGACAGCTAACACCGGGGAGCTGTTTTTT.

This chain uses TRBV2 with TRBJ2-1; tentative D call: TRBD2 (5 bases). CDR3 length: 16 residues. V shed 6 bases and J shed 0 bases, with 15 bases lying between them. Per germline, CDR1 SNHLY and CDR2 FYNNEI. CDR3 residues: CASRPDLGSSYNEQFF. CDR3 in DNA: TGTGCCAGCAGGCCGGACTTGGGAAGCTCCTACAATGAGCAGTTCTTC.